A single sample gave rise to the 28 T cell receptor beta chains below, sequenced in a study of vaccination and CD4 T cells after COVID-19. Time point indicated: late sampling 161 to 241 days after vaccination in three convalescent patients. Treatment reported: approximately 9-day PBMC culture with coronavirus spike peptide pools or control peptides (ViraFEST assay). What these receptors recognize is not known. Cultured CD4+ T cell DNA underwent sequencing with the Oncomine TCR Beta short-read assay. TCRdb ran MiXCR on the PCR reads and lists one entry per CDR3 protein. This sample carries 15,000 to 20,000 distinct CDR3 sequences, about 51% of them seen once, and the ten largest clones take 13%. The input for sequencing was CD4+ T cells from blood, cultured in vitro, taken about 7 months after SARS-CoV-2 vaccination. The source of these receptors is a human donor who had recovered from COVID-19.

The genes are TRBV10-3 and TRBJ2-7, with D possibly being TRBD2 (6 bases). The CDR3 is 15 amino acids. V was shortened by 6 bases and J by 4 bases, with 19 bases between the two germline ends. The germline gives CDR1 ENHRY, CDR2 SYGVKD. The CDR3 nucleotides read TGTGCCATCAGGGAGGAGGGTTCGGCAAGATACGAGCAGTACTTC. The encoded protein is CAIREEGSARYEQYF.

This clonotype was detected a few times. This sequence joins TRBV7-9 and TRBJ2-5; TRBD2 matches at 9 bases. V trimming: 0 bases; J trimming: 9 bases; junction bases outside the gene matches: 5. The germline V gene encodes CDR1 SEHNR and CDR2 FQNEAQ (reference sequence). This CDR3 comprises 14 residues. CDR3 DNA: TGTGCCAGCAGCTTAGCCAGCGGGAGGAGGGCCCAGTACTTC. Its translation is CASSLASGRRAQYF.

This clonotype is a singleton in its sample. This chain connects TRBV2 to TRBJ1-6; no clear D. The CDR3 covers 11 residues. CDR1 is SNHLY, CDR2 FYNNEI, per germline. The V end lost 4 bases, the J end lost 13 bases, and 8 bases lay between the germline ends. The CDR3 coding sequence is TGTGCCAGCAGTGCAGACTTTCCCCTCCACTTT. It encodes CASSADFPLHF.

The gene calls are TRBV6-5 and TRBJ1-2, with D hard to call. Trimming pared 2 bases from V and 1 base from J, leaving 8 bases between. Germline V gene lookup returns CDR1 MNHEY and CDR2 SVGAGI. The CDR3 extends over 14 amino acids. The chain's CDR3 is CASSYDLLNYGYTF. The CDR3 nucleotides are TGTGCCAGCAGTTACGATCTGCTTAACTATGGCTACACCTTC.

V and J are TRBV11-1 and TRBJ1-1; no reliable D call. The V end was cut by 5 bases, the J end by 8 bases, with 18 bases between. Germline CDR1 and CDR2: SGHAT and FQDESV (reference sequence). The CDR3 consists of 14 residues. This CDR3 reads CASSPTTYSPEAFF. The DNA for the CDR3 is TGTGCCAGCAGCCCCACAACGTATAGTCCCGAAGCTTTCTTT.

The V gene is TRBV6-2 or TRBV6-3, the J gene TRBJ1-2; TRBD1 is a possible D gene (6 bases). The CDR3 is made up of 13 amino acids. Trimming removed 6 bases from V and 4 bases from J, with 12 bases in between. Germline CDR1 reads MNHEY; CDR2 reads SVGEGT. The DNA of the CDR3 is TGTGCCAGCAGCGACAGGCGACCCTATGGCTACACCTTC. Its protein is CASSDRRPYGYTF.

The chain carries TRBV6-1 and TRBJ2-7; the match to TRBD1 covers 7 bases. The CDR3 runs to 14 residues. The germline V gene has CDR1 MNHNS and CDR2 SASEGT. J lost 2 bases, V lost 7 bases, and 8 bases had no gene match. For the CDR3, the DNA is TGTGCCAGCACGGATGACAGGGCCCCCTACGAGCAGTACTTC. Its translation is CASTDDRAPYEQYF.

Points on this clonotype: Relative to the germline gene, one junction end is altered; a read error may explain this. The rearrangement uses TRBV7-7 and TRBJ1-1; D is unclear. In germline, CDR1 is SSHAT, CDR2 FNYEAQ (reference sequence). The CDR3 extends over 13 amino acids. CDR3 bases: TGTGCTAGCAGCCTACAAATTAACACTGAAGCTTTCTTT. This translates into CASSLQINTEAFF. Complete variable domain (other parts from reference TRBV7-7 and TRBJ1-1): GAGVSQSPRYKVTKRGQDVTLRCDPISSHATLYWYQQALGQGPEFLTYFNYEAQPDKSGLPSDRFSAERPEGSISTLTIQRTEQRDSAMYRCASSLQINTEAFFGQGTRLTVV.

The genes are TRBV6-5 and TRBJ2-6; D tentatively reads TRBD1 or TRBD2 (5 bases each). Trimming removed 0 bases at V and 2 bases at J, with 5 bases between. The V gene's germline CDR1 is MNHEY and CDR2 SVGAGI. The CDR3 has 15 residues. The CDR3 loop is CASSYSGAGANVLTF. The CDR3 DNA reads TGTGCCAGCAGTTACTCGGGGGCTGGGGCCAACGTCCTGACTTTC.

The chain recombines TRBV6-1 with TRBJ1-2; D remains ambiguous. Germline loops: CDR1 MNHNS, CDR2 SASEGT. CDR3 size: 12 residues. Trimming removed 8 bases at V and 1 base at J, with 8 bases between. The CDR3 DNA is TGTGCCAGCGCACCAAGTAACTATGGCTACACCTTC. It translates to CASAPSNYGYTF.

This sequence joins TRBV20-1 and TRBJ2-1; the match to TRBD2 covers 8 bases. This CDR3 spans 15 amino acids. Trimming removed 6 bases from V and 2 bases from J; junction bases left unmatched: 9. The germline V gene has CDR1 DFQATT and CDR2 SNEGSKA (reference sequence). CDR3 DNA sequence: TGCAGTGCAACGAGCGGGAGCGTCACCTACAATGAGCAGTTCTTC. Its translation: CSATSGSVTYNEQFF.

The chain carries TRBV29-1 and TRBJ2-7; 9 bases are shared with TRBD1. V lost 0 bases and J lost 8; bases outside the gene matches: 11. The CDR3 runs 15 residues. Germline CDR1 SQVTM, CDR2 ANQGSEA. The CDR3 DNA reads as TGCAGCGTTGAAGACCTTTTATTGGGACAGGGTCAGCAGTACTTC. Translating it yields CSVEDLLLGQGQQYF.

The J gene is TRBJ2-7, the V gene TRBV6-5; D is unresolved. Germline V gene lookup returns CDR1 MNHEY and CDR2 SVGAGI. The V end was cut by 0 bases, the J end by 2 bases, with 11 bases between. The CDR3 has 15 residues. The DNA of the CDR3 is TGTGCCAGCAGTTACTCCAGTCAGGAACCCTACGAGCAGTACTTC. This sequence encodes CASSYSSQEPYEQYF.

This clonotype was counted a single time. The CDR3 loop is CASSPTQGRGYTF. The CDR3 nucleotides are TGTGCCAGCAGCCCCACACAGGGCCGGGGCTACACCTTC. The chain joins TRBV2 to TRBJ1-2; possible D gene TRBD1, 6 bases. Germline V gene data show CDR1 as SNHLY and CDR2 as FYNNEI. CDR3 length: 13 amino acids. The ends were cut back, 6 bases at V and 8 bases at J, with 16 bases in the middle.

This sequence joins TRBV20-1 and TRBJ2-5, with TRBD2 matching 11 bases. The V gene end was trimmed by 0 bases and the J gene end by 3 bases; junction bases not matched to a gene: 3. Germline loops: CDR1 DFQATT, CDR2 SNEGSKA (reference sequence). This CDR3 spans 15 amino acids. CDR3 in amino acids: CSARDPSGGKETQYF. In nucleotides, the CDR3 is TGCAGTGCTAGAGATCCTAGCGGGGGGAAAGAGACCCAGTACTTC.

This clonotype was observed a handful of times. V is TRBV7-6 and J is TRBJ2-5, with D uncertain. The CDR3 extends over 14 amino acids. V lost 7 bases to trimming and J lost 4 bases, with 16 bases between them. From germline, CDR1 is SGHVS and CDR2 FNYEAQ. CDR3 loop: CASTKLDVPETQYF. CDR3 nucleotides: TGTGCCAGCACAAAACTGGACGTCCCAGAGACCCAGTACTTC.

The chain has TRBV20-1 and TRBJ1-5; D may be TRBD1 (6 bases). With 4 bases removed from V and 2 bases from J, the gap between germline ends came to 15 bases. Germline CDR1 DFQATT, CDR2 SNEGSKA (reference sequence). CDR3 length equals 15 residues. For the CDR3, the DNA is TGCAGTGCTACCGGGGGCTGGGGTGGCAATCAGCCCCAGCATTTT. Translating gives CSATGGWGGNQPQHF.

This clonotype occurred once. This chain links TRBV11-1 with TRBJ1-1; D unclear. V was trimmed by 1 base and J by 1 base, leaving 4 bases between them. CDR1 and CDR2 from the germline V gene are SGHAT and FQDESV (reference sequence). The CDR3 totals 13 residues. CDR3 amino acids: CASSLDKNTEAFF. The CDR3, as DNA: TGTGCCAGCAGCTTAGACAAGAACACTGAAGCTTTCTTT.

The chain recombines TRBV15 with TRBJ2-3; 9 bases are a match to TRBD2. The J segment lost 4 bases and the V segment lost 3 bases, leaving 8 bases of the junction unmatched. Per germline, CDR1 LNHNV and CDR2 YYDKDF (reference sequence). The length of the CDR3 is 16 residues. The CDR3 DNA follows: TGTGCCACCAGCAGGGAAAATAGCGGGGGAGCAGATACGCAGTATTTT. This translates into CATSRENSGGADTQYF.

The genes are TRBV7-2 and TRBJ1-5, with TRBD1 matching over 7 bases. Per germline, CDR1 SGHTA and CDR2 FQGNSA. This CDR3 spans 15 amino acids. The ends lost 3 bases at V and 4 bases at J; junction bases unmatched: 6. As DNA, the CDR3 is TGTGCCAGCAGCTTGGGACAGACTGAGAATCAGCCCCAGCATTTT. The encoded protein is CASSLGQTENQPQHF.

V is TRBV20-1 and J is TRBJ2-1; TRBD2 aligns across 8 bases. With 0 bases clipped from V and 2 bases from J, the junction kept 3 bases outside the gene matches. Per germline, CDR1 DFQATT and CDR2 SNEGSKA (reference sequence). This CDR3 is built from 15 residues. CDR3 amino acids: CSARDPAGAYNEQFF. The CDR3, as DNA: TGCAGTGCTAGAGATCCAGCGGGAGCCTACAATGAGCAGTTCTTC.

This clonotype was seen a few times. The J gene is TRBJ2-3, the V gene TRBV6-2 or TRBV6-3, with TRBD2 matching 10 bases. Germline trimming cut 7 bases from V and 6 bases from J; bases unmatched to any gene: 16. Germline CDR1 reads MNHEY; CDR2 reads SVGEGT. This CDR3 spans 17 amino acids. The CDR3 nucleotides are TGTGCCAGCAAGGGCCAAAGCGGGAGGGCCGTTTCGGATACGCAGTATTTT. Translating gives CASKGQSGRAVSDTQYF.

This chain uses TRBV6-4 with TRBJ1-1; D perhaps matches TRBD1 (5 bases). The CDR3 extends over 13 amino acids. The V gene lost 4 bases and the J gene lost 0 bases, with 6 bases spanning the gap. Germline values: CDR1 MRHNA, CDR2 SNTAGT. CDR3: CASSGDVNTEAFF. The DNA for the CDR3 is TGTGCCAGCAGTGGGGACGTGAACACTGAAGCTTTCTTT.

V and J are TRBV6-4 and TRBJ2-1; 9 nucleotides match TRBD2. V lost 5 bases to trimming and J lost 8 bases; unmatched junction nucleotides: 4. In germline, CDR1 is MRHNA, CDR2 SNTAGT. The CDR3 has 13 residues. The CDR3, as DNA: TGTGCCAGCAGTAGGCGGGAGGGGGATGAGCAGTTCTTC. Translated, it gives CASSRREGDEQFF.

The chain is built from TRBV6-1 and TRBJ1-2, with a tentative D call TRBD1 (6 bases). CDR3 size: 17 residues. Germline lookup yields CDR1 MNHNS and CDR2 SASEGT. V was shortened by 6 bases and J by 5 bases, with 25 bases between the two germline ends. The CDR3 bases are TGTGCCAGCAGCTCTCGGGGGACACCACTGTTAAATTATGGCTACACCTTC. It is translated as CASSSRGTPLLNYGYTF.

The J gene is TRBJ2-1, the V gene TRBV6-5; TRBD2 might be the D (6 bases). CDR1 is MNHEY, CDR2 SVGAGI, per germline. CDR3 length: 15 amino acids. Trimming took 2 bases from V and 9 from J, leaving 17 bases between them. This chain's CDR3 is CASSYQLTRTTEQFF. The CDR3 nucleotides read TGTGCCAGCAGTTACCAGCTGACTCGGACTACTGAGCAGTTCTTC.

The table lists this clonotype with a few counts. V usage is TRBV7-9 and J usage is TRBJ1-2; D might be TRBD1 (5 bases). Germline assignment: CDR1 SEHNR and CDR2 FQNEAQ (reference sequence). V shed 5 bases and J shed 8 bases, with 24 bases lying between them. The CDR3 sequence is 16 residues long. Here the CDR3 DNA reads TGTGCCAGCAGCCCCATCCGGGACCGGCTACGTCGAGGCTACACCTTC. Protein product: CASSPIRDRLRRGYTF.

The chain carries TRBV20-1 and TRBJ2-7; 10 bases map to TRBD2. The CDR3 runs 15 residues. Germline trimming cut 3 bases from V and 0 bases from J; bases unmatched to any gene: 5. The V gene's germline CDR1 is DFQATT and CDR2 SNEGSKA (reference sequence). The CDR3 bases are TGCAGTGCTAGTCAACTAGCGGGAAGCTCCTACGAGCAGTACTTC. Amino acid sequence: CSASQLAGSSYEQYF.